This TCR beta chain originates from a study of shared clonotypes between healthy human individuals. Findings of the study overall: Only a few donors were included, so the genetic and exposure-history diversity represented was limited.

A note on this clone: No antigen is known for it.

The CDR3 totals 14 residues. Looked up from germline, CDR1 is SGHTA and CDR2 is FQGTGA. With 4 bases removed from V and 1 base from J, the gap between germline ends came to 9 bases. The data were produced by immunoSEQ multiplex PCR, yet TCRdb's version contains in-frame clones alone and is incomplete. The repertoire has 2 million to 2.5 million clones, just over 90% of them found once; the top ten carry approximately 0.4%. This TCR was recovered from a man aged 18 to 29 in good health. Some clones in this sample may be carry-over from other donors' samples. Sequencing used naive CD4+ T cells from PBMCs. Subset here: CD45RA+ positively selected. The genes are TRBV7-3 and TRBJ2-3, with D tentatively TRBD1 or TRBD2 (5 bases each). The CDR3 DNA follows: TGTGCCAGCAGCTATGGGGGAGGCACAGATACGCAGTATTTT. This translates into CASSYGGGTDTQYF. Full variable domain (rest looked up from reference TRBV7-3 and TRBJ2-3): GAGVSQTPSNKVTEKGKYVELRCDPISGHTALYWYRQSLGQGPEFLIYFQGTGAADDSGLPNDRFFAVRPEGSVSTLKIQRTERGDSAVYLCASSYGGGTDTQYFGPGTRLTVL.